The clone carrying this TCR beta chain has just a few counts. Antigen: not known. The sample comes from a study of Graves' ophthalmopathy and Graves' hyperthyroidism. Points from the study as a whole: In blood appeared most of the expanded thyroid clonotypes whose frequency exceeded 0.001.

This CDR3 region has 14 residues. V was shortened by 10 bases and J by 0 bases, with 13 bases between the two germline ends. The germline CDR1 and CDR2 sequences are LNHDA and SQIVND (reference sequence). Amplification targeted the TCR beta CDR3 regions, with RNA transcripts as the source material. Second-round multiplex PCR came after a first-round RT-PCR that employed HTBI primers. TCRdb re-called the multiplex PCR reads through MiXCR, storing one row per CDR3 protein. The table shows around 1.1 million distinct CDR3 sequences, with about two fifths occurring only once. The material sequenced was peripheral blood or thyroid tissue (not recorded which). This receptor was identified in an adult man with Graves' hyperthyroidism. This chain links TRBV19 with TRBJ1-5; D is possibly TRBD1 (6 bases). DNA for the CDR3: TGTGCCACCAAGGGGGGCCCTAGCAATCAGCCCCAGCATTTT. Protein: CATKGGPSNQPQHF.